The 9 T cell receptor beta chains listed next were all sequenced from one sample in a study of blood T cell repertoires in COVID-19. Sequencing used immunoSEQ multiplex PCR; TCRdb keeps in-frame clones, though not all of them. The data hold 70,000 to 90,000 clones, with around 85% observed a single time. What was sequenced was peripheral blood. The source of these receptors is a man aged 65 to 79 with acute or convalescent COVID-19.

V and J are TRBV10-2 and TRBJ1-1; the D gene is possibly TRBD1 (5 bases). Trimming pared 8 bases from V and 0 bases from J, leaving 7 bases between. This CDR3 spans 12 amino acids. The V gene's germline CDR1 is WSHSY and CDR2 SAAADI. CDR3 region: CASGGVNTEAFF. CDR3 nucleotide sequence: TGCGCCAGCGGGGGGGTGAACACTGAAGCTTTCTTT.

The rearrangement uses TRBV11-3 and TRBJ2-1; TRBD2 aligns across 12 bases. The CDR3 is 20 residues long. The junction had 14 bases not matched to a gene; V was cut back by 5 bases and J by 0 bases. Germline loops: CDR1 SGHNT, CDR2 YENEEA. CDR3 protein: CASSPRDGASGGASYNEQFF. DNA of the CDR3: TGTGCCAGCAGCCCGAGGGATGGGGCTAGCGGGGGGGCCTCCTACAATGAGCAGTTCTTC.

This clone was seen a handful of times. V is TRBV11-3 and J is TRBJ1-2; the match to TRBD1 covers 7 bases. Germline-derived CDR1 and CDR2 are SGHNT and YENEEA. The trim removed 5 bases at V and 3 bases at J, leaving 3 bases unmatched. The CDR3 is 13 residues long. CDR3 in amino acids: CASSPDRDYGYTF. CDR3 in DNA: TGTGCCAGCAGCCCCGACAGGGACTATGGCTACACCTTC.

This clone was seen a handful of times. The CDR3 bases are TGTGCCAGCAGCGACCCCCGGGACAGAGCCTCGGGCTACACCTTC. This codes for CASSDPRDRASGYTF. This rearrangement joins TRBV7-8 to TRBJ1-2; 7 positions match TRBD1. CDR1 SGHVS and CDR2 FQNEAQ come from the germline V gene. There are 15 residues in the CDR3. V lost 5 bases and J lost 8; bases outside the gene matches: 14.

The chain joins TRBV2 to TRBJ1-1; perhaps TRBD1 as D (6 bases). This CDR3 spans 13 amino acids. V was cut by 10 bases and J by 4 bases, with 16 bases left in between. Germline V CDR1 and CDR2: SNHLY, FYNNEI. CDR3 in amino acids: CATGGAVGTEAFF. Here the CDR3 DNA reads TGTGCCACGGGGGGGGCCGTGGGCACTGAAGCTTTCTTT.

The genes are TRBV19 and TRBJ2-3; 12 nucleotides match TRBD2. J gave up 4 bases and V 3 bases, and 5 bases lay outside the gene matches. The CDR3 has 16 amino acids. Germline CDR1 LNHDA, CDR2 SQIVND (reference sequence). Here the CDR3 DNA reads TGTGCCAGTAGTATTCTTCTAGCGGGGGGGCCAGATACGCAGTATTTT. Translated: CASSILLAGGPDTQYF.

CDR3 residues: CASSQGQDYEQYV. The CDR3 DNA follows: TGCGCCAGCAGCCAAGGTCAGGACTACGAGCAGTACGTC. This sequence joins TRBV4-1 and TRBJ2-7; no clear D gene. Germline values: CDR1 MGHRA, CDR2 YSYEKL. CDR3 length: 13 amino acids. Trimming shortened V by 1 base and J by 3 bases, and 7 bases separated the two germline ends.

The chain carries TRBV19 and TRBJ2-6; 7 bases align to TRBD1. The germline gives CDR1 LNHDA, CDR2 SQIVND (reference sequence). With 3 bases clipped from V and 4 bases from J, the junction kept 12 bases outside the gene matches. The CDR3 is 18 residues long. The CDR3 DNA reads TGTGCCAGTAGTATTGGGACAGTAAGGGTTTCAGGGGCCAACGTCCTGACTTTC. Its protein is CASSIGTVRVSGANVLTF.

The chain joins TRBV21-1 to TRBJ2-5; the listed D gene, TRBD2, was not tested against the DNA. TRBV21-1 counts as a pseudogene. This CDR3 contains 18 residues. The CDR3 DNA follows: TGTGCCAGCCGTTTTCCGGTCCGACGCCGGGGGAGACAAGAGACCCAGTACTTC. It specifies CASRFPVRRRGRQETQYF.